These T cell receptor beta chains were read from a single sample in a study of blood T cell repertoires in COVID-19. Some clones are missing from TCRdb's copy, which holds only in-frame ones; the method was immunoSEQ multiplex PCR. The profile shows 350,000 to 400,000 clones, approximately 90% of them singletons. The sequenced sample was PBMCs or T cells enriched from blood (not recorded which). Receptors originate from a man between 18 and 35 years old who had recovered from COVID-19. Each CDR3 is given with its conserved first and last residue. The order of the fields is clone size, J gene, V gene, D gene, CDR3 protein, CDR3 DNA. A D gene is named only where the DNA matches it firmly. Clone size is not always given. Where it is, it says once, few, many or a class for expanded clones.

abundance: NA; j_gene: TRBJ2-2; v_gene: TRBV27; d_gene: TRBD2; CDR3aa: CASSPLGLAGMGELFF; CDR3nt: TGTGCCAGCAGTCCCCTGGGGCTAGCGGGGATGGGGGAGCTGTTTTTT
abundance: NA; j_gene: TRBJ2-1; v_gene: TRBV10-1; d_gene: TRBD2; CDR3aa: CASRSGGGNEQFF; CDR3nt: TGCGCCAGCAGGAGCGGGGGGGGCAATGAGCAGTTCTTC
abundance: NA; j_gene: TRBJ1-4; v_gene: TRBV2; d_gene: TRBD1; CDR3aa: CASRRDRGNEKLFF; CDR3nt: TGTGCCAGCAGAAGGGACAGGGGCAATGAAAAACTGTTTTTT
abundance: NA; j_gene: TRBJ1-1; v_gene: TRBV9; d_gene: TRBD1; CDR3aa: CASSSSGTGNTEAFF; CDR3nt: TGTGCCAGCAGCTCCAGCGGGACAGGGAACACTGAAGCTTTCTTT
abundance: few; j_gene: TRBJ1-3; v_gene: TRBV9; d_gene: NA; CDR3aa: CASSPQLVEGNTIYF; CDR3nt: TGTGCCAGCAGCCCCCAACTAGTGGAGGGAAACACCATATATTTT
abundance: once; j_gene: TRBJ2-1; v_gene: TRBV7-3; d_gene: NA; CDR3aa: CASSLTPSGQTLQFF; CDR3nt: TGTGCCAGCAGCTTAACTCCGAGTGGACAGACCTTGCAGTTCTTC
abundance: NA; j_gene: TRBJ2-2; v_gene: TRBV12-5; d_gene: TRBD1; CDR3aa: CASGFLLDRDGTGELFF; CDR3nt: TGTGCTAGTGGTTTTCTACTTGACAGGGACGGCACCGGGGAGCTGTTTTTT
abundance: NA; j_gene: TRBJ1-2; v_gene: TRBV6-5; d_gene: NA; CDR3aa: CASHPVRDYGYTF; CDR3nt: TGTGCCAGCCATCCCGTTCGGGACTATGGCTACACCTTC
abundance: NA; j_gene: TRBJ1-3; v_gene: TRBV5-5; d_gene: NA; CDR3aa: CASSLAGEAAGNTIYF; CDR3nt: TGTGCCAGCAGCCTGGCCGGGGAGGCAGCTGGAAACACCATATATTTT
abundance: NA; j_gene: TRBJ1-1; v_gene: TRBV11-2; d_gene: NA; CDR3aa: CASSFGQNTEAFF; CDR3nt: TGTGCCAGCAGCTTTGGACAGAACACTGAAGCTTTCTTT
abundance: NA; j_gene: TRBJ2-2; v_gene: TRBV7-6; d_gene: NA; CDR3aa: CASSLLRGQGTGELFF; CDR3nt: TGTGCCAGCAGCTTACTCAGGGGTCAAGGGACCGGGGAGCTGTTTTTT
abundance: NA; j_gene: TRBJ1-2; v_gene: TRBV19; d_gene: TRBD1; CDR3aa: CASSTQTGLYGYTF; CDR3nt: TGTGCCAGTAGTACCCAGACAGGGCTCTATGGCTACACCTTC
abundance: NA; j_gene: TRBJ1-1; v_gene: TRBV5-1; d_gene: NA; CDR3aa: CASSLGTDYTEAFF; CDR3nt: TGCGCCAGCAGCTTGGGGACGGACTACACTGAAGCTTTCTTT
abundance: NA; j_gene: TRBJ2-2; v_gene: TRBV29-1; d_gene: NA; CDR3aa: CSVNDGDTGELFF; CDR3nt: TGCAGCGTTAATGACGGGGACACCGGGGAGCTGTTTTTT
abundance: once; j_gene: TRBJ2-1; v_gene: TRBV3-1/TRBV3-2; d_gene: NA; CDR3aa: CASTQGSGALNEQFF; CDR3nt: TGTGCCAGCACCCAAGGATCGGGAGCTCTCAATGAGCAGTTCTTC
abundance: NA; j_gene: TRBJ2-2; v_gene: TRBV5-1; d_gene: NA; CDR3aa: CASSFGGVGELFF; CDR3nt: TGCGCCAGCAGCTTCGGGGGAGTGGGGGAGCTGTTTTTT
abundance: NA; j_gene: TRBJ1-1; v_gene: TRBV5-1; d_gene: TRBD1; CDR3aa: CASSSRQGASYRPEAFF; CDR3nt: TGCGCCAGCAGCAGCAGACAGGGCGCTTCCTATCGGCCTGAAGCTTTCTTT
abundance: NA; j_gene: TRBJ2-1; v_gene: TRBV10-3; d_gene: TRBD2; CDR3aa: CAISGGLEGNEQFF; CDR3nt: TGTGCCATCAGTGGAGGACTAGAGGGCAATGAGCAGTTCTTC
abundance: NA; j_gene: TRBJ1-2; v_gene: TRBV18; d_gene: NA; CDR3aa: CASSPPNFDNHENYGYTF; CDR3nt: TGTGCCAGCTCACCACCTAATTTCGACAACCACGAGAACTATGGCTACACCTTC
abundance: NA; j_gene: TRBJ1-2; v_gene: TRBV7-9; d_gene: NA; CDR3aa: CASSFSAVDGYTF; CDR3nt: TGTGCCAGCAGCTTCTCGGCGGTGGATGGCTACACCTTC
abundance: once; j_gene: TRBJ1-4; v_gene: TRBV6-2/TRBV6-3; d_gene: NA; CDR3aa: CASSTPAQGSGKLFF; CDR3nt: TGTGCCAGCAGTACCCCCGCCCAGGGGTCTGGAAAACTGTTTTTT
abundance: NA; j_gene: TRBJ2-2; v_gene: TRBV28; d_gene: NA; CDR3aa: CASSPGANTGELFF; CDR3nt: TGTGCCAGCAGCCCCGGGGCGAACACCGGGGAGCTGTTTTTT
abundance: NA; j_gene: TRBJ1-2; v_gene: TRBV5-1; d_gene: TRBD1; CDR3aa: CASSITGGTIYGYTF; CDR3nt: TGCGCCAGCAGCATAACAGGGGGCACCATCTATGGCTACACCTTC
abundance: NA; j_gene: TRBJ1-6; v_gene: TRBV5-1; d_gene: NA; CDR3aa: CASSEGTHNSPLHF; CDR3nt: TGCGCCAGCAGCGAGGGGACACACAATTCACCCCTCCACTTT
abundance: NA; j_gene: TRBJ1-1; v_gene: TRBV5-8; d_gene: TRBD1; CDR3aa: CASSLRTGRAEAFF; CDR3nt: TGTGCCAGCAGCTTAAGGACAGGGCGGGCTGAAGCTTTCTTT
abundance: NA; j_gene: TRBJ1-5; v_gene: TRBV6-5; d_gene: NA; CDR3aa: CASSYSYGGNQPQHF; CDR3nt: TGTGCCAGCAGTTACAGCTACGGGGGAAATCAGCCCCAGCATTTT
abundance: NA; j_gene: TRBJ2-5; v_gene: TRBV18; d_gene: NA; CDR3aa: CASSPPLNF; CDR3nt: TGTGCCAGCTCACCACCGTTAAACTTC
abundance: NA; j_gene: TRBJ1-4; v_gene: TRBV7-2; d_gene: NA; CDR3aa: CASSLARGSGEKLFF; CDR3nt: TGTGCCAGCAGCTTAGCCCGGGGGTCAGGTGAAAAACTGTTTTTT
abundance: NA; j_gene: TRBJ2-1; v_gene: TRBV7-2; d_gene: TRBD1; CDR3aa: CASSFPGGEQFF; CDR3nt: TGTGCCAGCAGCTTCCCAGGGGGTGAGCAGTTCTTC
abundance: NA; j_gene: TRBJ1-3; v_gene: TRBV9; d_gene: TRBD1; CDR3aa: CASEGQGRNTIYF; CDR3nt: TGTGCCAGTGAGGGACAGGGTAGAAACACCATATATTTT
abundance: NA; j_gene: TRBJ1-1; v_gene: TRBV5-5; d_gene: NA; CDR3aa: CASSLFWETEAFF; CDR3nt: TGTGCCAGCAGCTTGTTTTGGGAGACTGAAGCTTTCTTT
abundance: NA; j_gene: TRBJ1-5; v_gene: TRBV12-2; d_gene: NA; CDR3aa: CASRLETGTGGRQPQHF; CDR3nt: TGTGCAAGTCGCTTAGAGACCGGGACAGGGGGTAGACAGCCCCAGCATTTT
abundance: NA; j_gene: TRBJ1-1; v_gene: TRBV6-5; d_gene: TRBD1; CDR3aa: CASSYSGTGVNTEAFF; CDR3nt: TGTGCCAGCAGTTACTCGGGGACAGGGGTGAACACTGAAGCTTTCTTT
abundance: NA; j_gene: TRBJ2-7; v_gene: TRBV21-1; d_gene: NA; CDR3aa: CFVRTGKYEQYF; CDR3nt: TGTTTCGTCAGGACAGGAAAATACGAGCAGTACTTC
abundance: NA; j_gene: TRBJ2-3; v_gene: TRBV29-1; d_gene: NA; CDR3aa: CSVEDRYSGTTDTQYF; CDR3nt: TGCAGCGTTGAAGATCGGTATAGCGGTACCACAGATACGCAGTATTTT
abundance: NA; j_gene: TRBJ1-2; v_gene: TRBV11-3; d_gene: TRBD1; CDR3aa: CASSRTRGRDGYTF; CDR3nt: TGTGCCAGCAGCCGAACAAGGGGGCGGGATGGCTACACCTTC
abundance: once; j_gene: TRBJ1-6; v_gene: TRBV6-1; d_gene: TRBD1; CDR3aa: CASSEGSRDRVSSYNSPLHF; CDR3nt: TGTGCCAGCAGTGAAGGTTCCCGGGACAGGGTTAGCTCCTATAATTCACCCCTCCACTTT
abundance: NA; j_gene: TRBJ1-3; v_gene: TRBV2; d_gene: TRBD1; CDR3aa: CASSVSGTGAGNTIYF; CDR3nt: TGTGCCAGCAGTGTTTCCGGGACAGGGGCTGGAAACACCATATATTTT
abundance: NA; j_gene: TRBJ2-7; v_gene: TRBV11-2; d_gene: TRBD2; CDR3aa: CASSLGLAGDEQYF; CDR3nt: TGTGCCAGCAGCTTAGGGTTAGCGGGGGATGAGCAGTACTTC
abundance: NA; j_gene: TRBJ2-4; v_gene: TRBV29-1; d_gene: TRBD1; CDR3aa: CSVQGVAKNIQYF; CDR3nt: TGCAGCGTTCAGGGGGTAGCCAAAAACATTCAGTACTTC
abundance: few; j_gene: TRBJ1-5; v_gene: TRBV6-5; d_gene: TRBD1; CDR3aa: CASSYTGTGSNQPQHF; CDR3nt: TGTGCCAGCAGTTACACAGGGACAGGTAGCAATCAGCCCCAGCATTTT
abundance: NA; j_gene: TRBJ1-3; v_gene: TRBV28; d_gene: TRBD1; CDR3aa: CASSQTGGTGNTIYF; CDR3nt: TGTGCCAGCAGCCAGACAGGGGGTACTGGAAACACCATATATTTT
abundance: once; j_gene: TRBJ2-7; v_gene: TRBV29-1; d_gene: TRBD2; CDR3aa: CSVAGGSHEQYF; CDR3nt: TGCAGCGTTGCGGGGGGGTCCCACGAGCAGTACTTC
abundance: NA; j_gene: TRBJ2-7; v_gene: TRBV28; d_gene: NA; CDR3aa: CASTTATYEQYF; CDR3nt: TGTGCCAGCACGACTGCTACCTACGAGCAGTACTTC
abundance: NA; j_gene: TRBJ2-7; v_gene: TRBV6-5; d_gene: TRBD2; CDR3aa: CASRGGVSYEQYF; CDR3nt: TGTGCCAGCAGGGGGGGGGTCTCCTACGAGCAGTACTTC
abundance: NA; j_gene: TRBJ2-5; v_gene: TRBV5-5; d_gene: TRBD2; CDR3aa: CASSLVLAGRETQYF; CDR3nt: TGTGCCAGCAGCTTGGTCCTAGCGGGGAGGGAGACCCAGTACTTC
abundance: NA; j_gene: TRBJ2-2; v_gene: TRBV30; d_gene: NA; CDR3aa: CAWSVNNGELFF; CDR3nt: TGTGCCTGGAGTGTAAACAACGGGGAGCTGTTTTTT
abundance: NA; j_gene: TRBJ2-1; v_gene: TRBV4-2; d_gene: NA; CDR3aa: CASSLTGRGEGNEQFF; CDR3nt: TGTGCCAGCAGCTTGACGGGGCGGGGAGAGGGCAATGAGCAGTTCTTC
abundance: NA; j_gene: TRBJ2-3; v_gene: TRBV7-3; d_gene: TRBD2; CDR3aa: CASSLTSGLETDTQYF; CDR3nt: TGTGCCAGCAGCTTAACCTCCGGACTAGAGACAGATACGCAGTATTTT
abundance: NA; j_gene: TRBJ2-7; v_gene: TRBV19; d_gene: TRBD1; CDR3aa: CASSPRDRSSYEQYF; CDR3nt: TGTGCCAGTAGTCCAAGGGACAGGAGCTCCTACGAGCAGTACTTC
abundance: NA; j_gene: TRBJ2-7; v_gene: TRBV14; d_gene: NA; CDR3aa: CASSQEAGIYEQYF; CDR3nt: TGTGCCAGCAGCCAAGAGGCAGGGATATACGAGCAGTACTTC
abundance: NA; j_gene: TRBJ1-4; v_gene: TRBV5-1; d_gene: NA; CDR3aa: CASSPLDSQSEKLFF; CDR3nt: TGCGCCAGCAGCCCCCTAGATTCGCAGAGTGAAAAACTGTTTTTT
abundance: NA; j_gene: TRBJ2-7; v_gene: TRBV2; d_gene: NA; CDR3aa: CASSGSSSEQYF; CDR3nt: TGTGCCAGCAGTGGCTCTAGCAGCGAGCAGTACTTC
abundance: NA; j_gene: TRBJ1-2; v_gene: TRBV3-1/TRBV3-2; d_gene: NA; CDR3aa: CASSQDLGSYGYTF; CDR3nt: TGTGCCAGCAGCCAAGATTTGGGGAGCTATGGCTACACCTTC
abundance: NA; j_gene: TRBJ2-7; v_gene: TRBV7-2; d_gene: TRBD2; CDR3aa: CASRGGSSFEQYF; CDR3nt: TGTGCCAGCAGGGGCGGGAGTAGTTTCGAGCAGTACTTC
abundance: NA; j_gene: TRBJ1-1; v_gene: TRBV4-2; d_gene: NA; CDR3aa: CASSPDSPNTEAFF; CDR3nt: TGTGCCAGCAGCCCGGACAGTCCGAACACTGAAGCTTTCTTT
abundance: NA; j_gene: TRBJ2-7; v_gene: TRBV28; d_gene: NA; CDR3aa: CASSGAQGRGRYEQYF; CDR3nt: TGTGCCAGCAGCGGGGCACAGGGTCGTGGGAGATACGAGCAGTACTTC
abundance: NA; j_gene: TRBJ1-2; v_gene: TRBV11-2; d_gene: TRBD1; CDR3aa: CASSSPARDRVYGYTF; CDR3nt: TGTGCCAGCAGCTCGCCTGCCCGGGACAGGGTTTATGGCTACACCTTC
abundance: NA; j_gene: TRBJ1-4; v_gene: TRBV24-1; d_gene: NA; CDR3aa: CATSDFGAGEEEKLFF; CDR3nt: TGTGCCACCAGTGATTTCGGGGCAGGGGAAGAGGAAAAACTGTTTTTT